This T cell receptor beta chain appears in the sequencing data of a study of blood T cell repertoires in COVID-19. Study overall: Both acute and convalescent COVID-19 samples were obtained from the United States, Italy and Spain. PBMCs, B-cell-depleted T cells, or T cells were the source of the cDNA or gDNA that made up the material.

As regards this clone: One end of the junction does not line up with germline, which may come from a read error.

In Seattle, patients joined the study during active infection and were tracked longitudinally. Authors' data handling: For nucleated cells, counts were estimated from reference gene primer amplification. The repertoire was sequenced with immunoSEQ multiplex PCR; TCRdb's copy has only in-frame clones and lacks some. V and J calls and clone size are given by that table; D and trimming were obtained from the DNA. The sample records 200,000 to 250,000 clones, almost 85% being singletons. Germline V gives CDR1 LGHDT, CDR2 YNNKEL (reference sequence). The CDR3 runs 15 residues. V is TRBV3-1 (or the pseudogene TRBV3-2) and J is TRBJ1-3, with D perhaps TRBD1 (6 bases). The specimen sequenced was peripheral blood. The receptor was isolated from a man aged 45-65 years with COVID-19, enrolled during active disease. The CDR3, as DNA: TGTGCCAGCAGTCAAGCCCGGACAGATGGGAACACCATATATTTT. The encoded protein is CASSQARTDGNTIYF.